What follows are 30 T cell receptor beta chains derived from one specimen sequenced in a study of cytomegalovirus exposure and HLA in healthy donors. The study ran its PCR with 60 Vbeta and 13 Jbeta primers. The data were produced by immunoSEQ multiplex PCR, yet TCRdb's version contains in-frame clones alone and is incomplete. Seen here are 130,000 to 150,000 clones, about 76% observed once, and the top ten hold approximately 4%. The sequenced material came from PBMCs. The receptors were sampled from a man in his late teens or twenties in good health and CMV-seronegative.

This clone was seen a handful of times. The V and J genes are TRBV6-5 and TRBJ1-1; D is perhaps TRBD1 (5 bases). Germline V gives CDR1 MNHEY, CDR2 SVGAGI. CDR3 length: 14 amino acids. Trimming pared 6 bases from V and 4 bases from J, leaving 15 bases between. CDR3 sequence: CASSASRVVTEAFF. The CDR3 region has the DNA TGTGCCAGCAGCGCGTCCAGGGTCGTCACTGAAGCTTTCTTT.

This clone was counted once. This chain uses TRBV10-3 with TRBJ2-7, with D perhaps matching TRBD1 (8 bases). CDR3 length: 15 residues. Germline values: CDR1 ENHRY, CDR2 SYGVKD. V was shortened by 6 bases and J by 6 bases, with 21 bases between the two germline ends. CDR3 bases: TGTGCCATCAGCGCAGCGGGACAGGTTACTCGCGAGCAGTACTTC. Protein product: CAISAAGQVTREQYF.

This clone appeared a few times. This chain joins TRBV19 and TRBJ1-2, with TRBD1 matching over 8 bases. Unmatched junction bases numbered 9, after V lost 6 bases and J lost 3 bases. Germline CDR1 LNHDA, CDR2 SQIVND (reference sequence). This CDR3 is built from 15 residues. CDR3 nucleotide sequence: TGTGCCAGTAGATACCGCCCGGACAGGGACTATGGCTACACCTTC. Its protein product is CASRYRPDRDYGYTF.

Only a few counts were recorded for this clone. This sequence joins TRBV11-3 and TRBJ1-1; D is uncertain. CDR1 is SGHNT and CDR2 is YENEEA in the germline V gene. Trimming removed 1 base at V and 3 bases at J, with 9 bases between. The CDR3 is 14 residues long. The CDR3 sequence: CASSLVGGDTEAFF. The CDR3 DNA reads TGTGCCAGCAGCTTAGTGGGCGGGGACACTGAAGCTTTCTTT. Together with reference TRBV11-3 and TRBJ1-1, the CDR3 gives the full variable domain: EAGVVQSPRYKIIEKKQPVAFWCNPISGHNTLYWYLQNLGQGPELLIRYENEEAVDDSQLPKDRFSAERLKGVDSTLKIQPAELGDSAVYLCASSLVGGDTEAFFGQGTRLTVV.

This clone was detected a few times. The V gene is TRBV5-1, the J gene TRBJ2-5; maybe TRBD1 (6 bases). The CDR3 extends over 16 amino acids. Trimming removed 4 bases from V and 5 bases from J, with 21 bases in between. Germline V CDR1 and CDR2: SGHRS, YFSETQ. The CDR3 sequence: CASSHAALQGRETQYF. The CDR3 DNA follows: TGCGCCAGCAGCCACGCCGCGCTACAGGGCCGCGAGACCCAGTACTTC.

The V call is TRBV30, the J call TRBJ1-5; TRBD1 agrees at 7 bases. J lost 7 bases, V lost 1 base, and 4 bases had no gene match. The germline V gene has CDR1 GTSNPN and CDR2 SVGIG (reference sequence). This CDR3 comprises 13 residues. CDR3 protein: CAWSGQGEQPQHF. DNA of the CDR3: TGTGCCTGGAGTGGACAGGGAGAACAGCCCCAGCATTTT.

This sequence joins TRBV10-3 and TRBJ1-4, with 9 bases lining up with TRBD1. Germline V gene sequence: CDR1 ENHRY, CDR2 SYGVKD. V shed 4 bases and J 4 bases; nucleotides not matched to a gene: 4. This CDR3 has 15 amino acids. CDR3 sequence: CAISATGGGNEKLFF. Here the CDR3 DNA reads TGTGCCATCAGTGCTACAGGGGGCGGTAATGAAAAACTGTTTTTT.

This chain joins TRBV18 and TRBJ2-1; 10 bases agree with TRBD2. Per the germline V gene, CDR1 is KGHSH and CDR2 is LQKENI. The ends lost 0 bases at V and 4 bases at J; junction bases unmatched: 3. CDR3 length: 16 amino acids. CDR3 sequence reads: CASSPPQRGGYNEQFF. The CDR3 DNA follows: TGTGCCAGCTCACCACCGCAGCGGGGGGGGTACAATGAGCAGTTCTTC.

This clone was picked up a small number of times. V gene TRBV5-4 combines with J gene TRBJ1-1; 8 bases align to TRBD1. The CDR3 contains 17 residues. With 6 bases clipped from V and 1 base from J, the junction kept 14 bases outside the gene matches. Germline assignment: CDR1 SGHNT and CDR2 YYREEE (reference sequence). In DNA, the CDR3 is TGTGCCAGCACCGCTGGTGGGGCAGGGGGCGCGAACACTGAAGCTTTCTTT. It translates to CASTAGGAGGANTEAFF.

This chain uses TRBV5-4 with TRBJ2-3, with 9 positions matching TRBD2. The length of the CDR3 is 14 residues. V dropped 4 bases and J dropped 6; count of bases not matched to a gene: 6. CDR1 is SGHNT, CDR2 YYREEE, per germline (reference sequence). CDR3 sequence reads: CASSQIAGEDTQYF. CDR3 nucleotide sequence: TGTGCCAGCAGCCAGATAGCGGGAGAGGATACGCAGTATTTT. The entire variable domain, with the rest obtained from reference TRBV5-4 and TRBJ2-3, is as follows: ETGVTQSPTHLIKTRGQQVTLRCSSQSGHNTVSWYQQALGQGPQFIFQYYREEENGRGNFPPRFSGLQFPNYSSELNVNALELDDSALYLCASSQIAGEDTQYFGPGTRLTVL.

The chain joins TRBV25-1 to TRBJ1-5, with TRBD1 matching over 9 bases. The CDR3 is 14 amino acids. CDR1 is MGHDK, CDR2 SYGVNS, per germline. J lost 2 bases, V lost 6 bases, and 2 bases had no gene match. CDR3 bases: TGTGCCAGCAGGGGACAGGGACGCAATCAGCCCCAGCATTTT. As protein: CASRGQGRNQPQHF.

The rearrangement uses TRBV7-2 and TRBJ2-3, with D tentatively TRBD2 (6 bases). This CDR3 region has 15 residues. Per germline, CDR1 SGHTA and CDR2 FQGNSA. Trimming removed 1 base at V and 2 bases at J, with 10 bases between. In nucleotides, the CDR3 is TGTGCCAGCAGCTTAGTCGGGGGTTTCACAGATACGCAGTATTTT. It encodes CASSLVGGFTDTQYF.

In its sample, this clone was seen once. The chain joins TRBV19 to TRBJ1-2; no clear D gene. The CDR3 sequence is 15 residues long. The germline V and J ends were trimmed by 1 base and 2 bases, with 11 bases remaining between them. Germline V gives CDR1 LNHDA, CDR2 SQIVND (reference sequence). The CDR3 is CASSIVGEGNYGYTF. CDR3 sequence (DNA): TGTGCCAGTAGTATAGTGGGAGAGGGAAACTATGGCTACACCTTC.

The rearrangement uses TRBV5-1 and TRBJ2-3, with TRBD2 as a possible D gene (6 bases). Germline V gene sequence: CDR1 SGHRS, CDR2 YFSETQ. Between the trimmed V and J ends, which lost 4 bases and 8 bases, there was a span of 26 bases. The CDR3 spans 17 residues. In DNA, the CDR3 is TGCGCCAGCAGCCCCTTAAAGGGGACTCAGCCCGTCGGTACGCAGTATTTT. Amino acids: CASSPLKGTQPVGTQYF. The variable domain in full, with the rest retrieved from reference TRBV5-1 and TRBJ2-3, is KAGVTQTPRYLIKTRGQQVTLSCSPISGHRSVSWYQQTPGQGLQFLFEYFSETQRNKGNFPGRFSGRQFSNSRSEMNVSTLELGDSALYLCASSPLKGTQPVGTQYFGPGTRLTVL.

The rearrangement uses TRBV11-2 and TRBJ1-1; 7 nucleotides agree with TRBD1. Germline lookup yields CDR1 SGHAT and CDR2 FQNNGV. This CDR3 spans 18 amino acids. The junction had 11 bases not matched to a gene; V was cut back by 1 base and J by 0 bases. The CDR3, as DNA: TGTGCCAGCAGCTTAGTGCGCGGGGACAGCTACCTGAACACTGAAGCTTTCTTT. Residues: CASSLVRGDSYLNTEAFF.

The CDR3 is CASSLGVGPDEQFF. CDR3 bases: TGCGCCAGCAGCTTAGGGGTCGGGCCCGATGAGCAGTTCTTC. The chain links TRBV5-1 to TRBJ2-1; a weak D match, TRBD1 (5 bases). The CDR3 totals 14 residues. From germline, CDR1 is SGHRS and CDR2 YFSETQ. Trimming took 2 bases from V and 8 from J, leaving 14 bases between them.

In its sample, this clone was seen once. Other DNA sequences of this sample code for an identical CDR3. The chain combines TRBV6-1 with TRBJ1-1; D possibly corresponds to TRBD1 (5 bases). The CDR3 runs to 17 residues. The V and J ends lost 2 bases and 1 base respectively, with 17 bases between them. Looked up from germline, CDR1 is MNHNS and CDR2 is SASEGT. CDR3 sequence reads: CASSERWEGGTNTEAFF. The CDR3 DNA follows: TGTGCCAGCAGTGAACGGTGGGAGGGAGGGACGAACACTGAAGCTTTCTTT.

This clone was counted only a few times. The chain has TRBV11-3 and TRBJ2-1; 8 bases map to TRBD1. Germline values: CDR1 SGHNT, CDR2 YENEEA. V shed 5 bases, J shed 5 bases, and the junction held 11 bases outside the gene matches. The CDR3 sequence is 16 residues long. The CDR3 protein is CASSPHDRGFDNEQFF. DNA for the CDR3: TGTGCCAGCAGCCCGCATGACAGGGGCTTTGACAATGAGCAGTTCTTC.

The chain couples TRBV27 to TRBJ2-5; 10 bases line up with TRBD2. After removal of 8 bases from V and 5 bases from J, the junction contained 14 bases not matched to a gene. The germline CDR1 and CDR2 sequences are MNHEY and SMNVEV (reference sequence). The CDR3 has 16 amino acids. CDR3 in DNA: TGTGCCAGCCGGTCGGGGTCAGCGGGAGGGCCCGAGACCCAGTACTTC. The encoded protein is CASRSGSAGGPETQYF.

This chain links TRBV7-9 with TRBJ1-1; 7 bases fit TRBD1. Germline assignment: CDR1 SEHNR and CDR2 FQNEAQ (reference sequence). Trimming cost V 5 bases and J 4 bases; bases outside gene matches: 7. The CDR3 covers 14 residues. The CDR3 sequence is CASSQLNRGTEAFF. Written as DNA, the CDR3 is TGTGCCAGCAGCCAACTCAACAGGGGCACTGAAGCTTTCTTT.

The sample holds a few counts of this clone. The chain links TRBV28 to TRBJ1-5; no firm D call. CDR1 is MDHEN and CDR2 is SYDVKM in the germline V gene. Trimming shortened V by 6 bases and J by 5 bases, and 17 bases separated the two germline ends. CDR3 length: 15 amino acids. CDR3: CASSPFSAGHQPQHF. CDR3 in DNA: TGTGCCAGCAGCCCCTTCTCGGCAGGTCATCAGCCCCAGCATTTT.

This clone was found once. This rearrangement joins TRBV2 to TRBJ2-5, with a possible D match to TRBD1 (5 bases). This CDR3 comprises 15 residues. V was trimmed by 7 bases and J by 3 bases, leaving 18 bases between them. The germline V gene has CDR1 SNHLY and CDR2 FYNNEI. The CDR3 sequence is CASTVPRAGKETQYF. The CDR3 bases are TGTGCCAGCACCGTGCCCCGCGCAGGGAAAGAGACCCAGTACTTC. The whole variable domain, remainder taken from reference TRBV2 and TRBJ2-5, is EPEVTQTPSHQVTQMGQEVILRCVPISNHLYFYWYRQILGQKVEFLVSFYNNEISEKSEIFDDQFSVERPDGSNFTLKIRSTKLEDSAMYFCASTVPRAGKETQYFGPGTRLLVL.

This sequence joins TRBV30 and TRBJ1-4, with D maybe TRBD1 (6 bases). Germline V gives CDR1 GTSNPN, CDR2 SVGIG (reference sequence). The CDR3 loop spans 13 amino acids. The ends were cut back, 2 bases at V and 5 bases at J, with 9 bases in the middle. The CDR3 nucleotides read TGTGCCTGGAGTCCCCAGGGGAATGAAAAACTGTTTTTT. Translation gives CAWSPQGNEKLFF.

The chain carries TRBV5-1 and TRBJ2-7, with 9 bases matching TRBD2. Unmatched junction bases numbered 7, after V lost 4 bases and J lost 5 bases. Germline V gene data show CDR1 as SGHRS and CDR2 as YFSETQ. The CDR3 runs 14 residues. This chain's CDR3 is CASSGGRASDEQYF. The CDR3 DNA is TGCGCCAGCAGCGGCGGGAGGGCCTCGGACGAGCAGTACTTC.

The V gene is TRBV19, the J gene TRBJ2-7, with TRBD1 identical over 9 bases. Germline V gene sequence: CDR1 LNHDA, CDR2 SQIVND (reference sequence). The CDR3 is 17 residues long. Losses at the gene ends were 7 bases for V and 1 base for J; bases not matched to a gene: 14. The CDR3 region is CASKKNSGTGLSYEQYF. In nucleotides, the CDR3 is TGTGCCAGTAAAAAAAACTCCGGGACAGGGCTGTCCTACGAGCAGTACTTC.

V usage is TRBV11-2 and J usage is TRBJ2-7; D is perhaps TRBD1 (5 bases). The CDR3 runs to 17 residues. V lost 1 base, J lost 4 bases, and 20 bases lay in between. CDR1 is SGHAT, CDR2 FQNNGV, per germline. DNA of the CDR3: TGTGCCAGCAGCTTAGTATCGGGCTGGCAGGGTGCGTACGAGCAGTACTTC. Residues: CASSLVSGWQGAYEQYF.

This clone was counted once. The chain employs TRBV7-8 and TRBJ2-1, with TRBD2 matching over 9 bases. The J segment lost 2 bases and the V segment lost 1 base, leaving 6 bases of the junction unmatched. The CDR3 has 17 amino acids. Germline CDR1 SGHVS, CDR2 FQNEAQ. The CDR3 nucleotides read TGTGCCAGCAGCTTAGGAGGTAGCGGGGGACCCTACAATGAGCAGTTCTTC. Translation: CASSLGGSGGPYNEQFF.

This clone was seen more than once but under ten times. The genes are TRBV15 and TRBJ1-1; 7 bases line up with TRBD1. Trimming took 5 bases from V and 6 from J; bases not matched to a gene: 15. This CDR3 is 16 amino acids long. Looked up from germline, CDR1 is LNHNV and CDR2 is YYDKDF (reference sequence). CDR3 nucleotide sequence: TGTGCCACCAGCCGGTACGGGAGGGGGCGTCCCCCTGAAGCTTTCTTT. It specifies CATSRYGRGRPPEAFF.

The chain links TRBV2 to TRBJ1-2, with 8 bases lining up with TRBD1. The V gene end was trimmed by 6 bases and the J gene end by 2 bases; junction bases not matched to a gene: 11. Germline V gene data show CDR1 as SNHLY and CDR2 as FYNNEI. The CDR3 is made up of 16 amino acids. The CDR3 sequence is CASSRVARTGNYGYTF. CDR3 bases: TGTGCCAGCAGCCGAGTCGCGCGGACAGGGAACTATGGCTACACCTTC.

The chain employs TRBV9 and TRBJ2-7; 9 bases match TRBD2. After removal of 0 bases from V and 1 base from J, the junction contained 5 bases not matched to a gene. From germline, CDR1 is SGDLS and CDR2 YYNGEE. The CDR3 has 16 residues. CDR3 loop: CASSVAGSGGSYEQYF. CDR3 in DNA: TGTGCCAGCAGCGTAGCAGGTAGCGGGGGTTCCTACGAGCAGTACTTC. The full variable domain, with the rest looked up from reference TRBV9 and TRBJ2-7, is DSGVTQTPKHLITATGQRVTLRCSPRSGDLSVYWYQQSLDQGLQFLIQYYNGEERAKGNILERFSAQQFPDLHSELNLSSLELGDSALYFCASSVAGSGGSYEQYFGPGTRLTVT.